Shown below are 13 T cell receptor beta chains from a single sample sequenced in a study of cytomegalovirus exposure and HLA in healthy donors. The PCR used 60 Vbeta and 13 Jbeta primers. The repertoire was sequenced with immunoSEQ multiplex PCR; TCRdb's copy has only in-frame clones and lacks some. This sample has around 150,000 clones; about four fifths occur once, and the top ten carry roughly 5%. Sequenced: PBMCs. The receptor source for this set is a man aged 25-40 years in good health and CMV-seronegative.

The chain employs TRBV7-9 and TRBJ1-5; D call uncertain. The germline gives CDR1 SEHNR, CDR2 FQNEAQ (reference sequence). This CDR3 spans 13 amino acids. The V end was cut by 3 bases, the J end by 7 bases, with 10 bases between. As DNA, the CDR3 is TGTGCCAGCAGCTTCGTTCCGGGGCAGCCCCAGCATTTT. Protein: CASSFVPGQPQHF.

The chain joins TRBV5-1 to TRBJ2-5; TRBD2 aligns across 9 bases. Looked up from germline, CDR1 is SGHRS and CDR2 is YFSETQ. The CDR3 has 15 residues. After removal of 2 bases from V and 7 bases from J, the junction contained 9 bases not matched to a gene. CDR3 DNA: TGCGCCAGCAGCTTAGGTAGCGGGGGTCTTGGGACCCAGTACTTC. Its protein is CASSLGSGGLGTQYF.

The V and J genes are TRBV19 and TRBJ2-1; 7 nucleotides agree with TRBD1. V trimming: 2 bases; J trimming: 2 bases; junction bases outside the gene matches: 12. The CDR3 totals 18 residues. The germline V gene has CDR1 LNHDA and CDR2 SQIVND (reference sequence). CDR3 nucleotide sequence: TGTGCCAGTAGTATACTCCCCGCCGGGCAGGGGGCCTACAATGAGCAGTTCTTC. Amino acid sequence: CASSILPAGQGAYNEQFF.

The gene calls are TRBV7-3 and TRBJ1-4; the D gene is possibly TRBD1 (5 bases). The germline gives CDR1 SGHTA, CDR2 FQGTGA. This CDR3 comprises 18 residues. V was trimmed by 5 bases and J by 4 bases, leaving 23 bases between them. The CDR3 DNA reads TGTGCCAGCAGCCCGCGTCCCTACGGGGGGAGCCTTAATGAAAAACTGTTTTTT. Its translation is CASSPRPYGGSLNEKLFF.

This chain joins TRBV6-6 and TRBJ1-2; D unclear. CDR1 and CDR2 from the germline V gene are MNHNY and SVGAGI (reference sequence). The V end lost 0 bases, the J end lost 1 base, and 9 bases lay between the germline ends. The CDR3 sequence is 15 residues long. CDR3 nucleotide sequence: TGTGCCAGCAGTTACTCGGATTCGGGTAACTATGGCTACACCTTC. Translated, it gives CASSYSDSGNYGYTF.

The chain combines TRBV6-1 with TRBJ1-2; D gene uncertain. This CDR3 is built from 11 residues. CDR1 and CDR2 (germline): MNHNS, SASEGT. Trimming took 5 bases from V and 4 from J, leaving 5 bases between them. The CDR3 nucleotides read TGTGCCAGCAGTTACAGCTATGGCTACACCTTC. It translates to CASSYSYGYTF.

The rearrangement uses TRBV29-1 and TRBJ2-7; tentative D call: TRBD1 (5 bases). Germline V lookup: CDR1 SQVTM, CDR2 ANQGSEA. The CDR3 runs 11 residues. Trimming left V 4 bases short and J 4 bases short, with 8 bases between. The chain's CDR3 is CSVGNRYEQYF. CDR3 nucleotides: TGCAGCGTTGGCAACAGGTACGAGCAGTACTTC.

This chain uses TRBV19 with TRBJ1-1; D gene uncertain. The CDR3 extends over 14 amino acids. Trimming removed 1 base from V and 1 base from J, with 7 bases in between. Germline CDR1 is LNHDA and CDR2 is SQIVND (reference sequence). The CDR3 region is CASSIVAGNTEAFF. In nucleotides, the CDR3 is TGTGCCAGTAGTATAGTCGCAGGGAACACTGAAGCTTTCTTT.

The rearrangement joins TRBV5-4 to TRBJ1-2; D possibly corresponds to TRBD1 (6 bases). Per germline, CDR1 SGHNT and CDR2 YYREEE (reference sequence). V lost 1 base, J lost 7 bases, and 14 bases lay in between. The CDR3 sequence is 14 residues long. CDR3 amino acids: CASSLTGFRSGYTF. CDR3 sequence (DNA): TGTGCCAGCAGCTTGACAGGGTTTCGGTCTGGCTACACCTTC.

The V and J genes are TRBV6-5 and TRBJ2-1; TRBD1 aligns across 8 bases. V shed 4 bases and J 8 bases; nucleotides not matched to a gene: 10. CDR1 MNHEY and CDR2 SVGAGI come from the germline V gene. The CDR3 contains 15 residues. CDR3: CASSSLYGQGYEQFF. For the CDR3, the DNA is TGTGCCAGCAGTTCCCTCTACGGACAGGGCTATGAGCAGTTCTTC.

The rearrangement joins TRBV30 to TRBJ2-1; 8 nucleotides align to TRBD2. The CDR3 consists of 17 residues. Germline CDR1 GTSNPN, CDR2 SVGIG (reference sequence). Unmatched junction bases numbered 8, after V lost 1 base and J lost 0 bases. CDR3 sequence (DNA): TGTGCCTGGAGTGGCTCGGGGGGGTCCAGCTCCTACAATGAGCAGTTCTTC. Translated, it gives CAWSGSGGSSSYNEQFF.

V usage is TRBV4-2 and J usage is TRBJ2-4; D is unresolved. CDR1 and CDR2 (germline): LGHNA, YNFKEQ. The ends were cut back, 0 bases at V and 2 bases at J, with 11 bases in the middle. CDR3 length: 16 amino acids. The CDR3 region has the DNA TGTGCCAGCAGCCAAGATGGGTGGGCTTCCAAAAACATTCAGTACTTC. Protein: CASSQDGWASKNIQYF.

The rearrangement uses TRBV27 and TRBJ2-5; a possible D gene is TRBD1 (5 bases). V was shortened by 6 bases and J by 5 bases, with 19 bases between the two germline ends. Germline V gene lookup returns CDR1 MNHEY and CDR2 SMNVEV (reference sequence). The CDR3 consists of 15 residues. CDR3 DNA: TGTGCCAGCAGCCCCCTCAAATGGGGCAGGGAGACCCAGTACTTC. It translates to CASSPLKWGRETQYF.